Listed below are T cell receptor beta chains from one sample, sequenced in a study of early T cells in non-severe SARS-CoV-2 infection. TCRdb used MiXCR to reprocess the 5' RACE reads, holding one entry per CDR3 protein. The data contain around 67,000 distinct CDR3 sequences, 12% of them singletons. The sample comprised whole blood. The receptors here all came from an adult who was a healthcare worker with PCR-confirmed SARS-CoV-2 infection or an uninfected control (not recorded which). Each CDR3 is given with its conserved first and last residue. A D gene is named only where the DNA matches it firmly. Only part of the rows carry a size: once, few, many, or a class if the clone is expanded.

d_call clone_size cdr3_length j_call v_call cdr3_nt cdr3_aa
NA NA 15 TRBJ2-7 TRBV7-2 TGTGCCAGCAACAAACAGGCCACCTTCTCCCGCGAGCAGTACTTC CASNKQATFSREQYF
NA few 14 TRBJ1-2 TRBV7-2 TGTGCCAGCAGCCGCCCGGGGGCCCTCTATGGCTACACCTTC CASSRPGALYGYTF
NA many 15 TRBJ1-6 TRBV6-6 TGTGCCAGCAGAGATGACGGGCGGTATAATTCACCCCTCCACTTT CASRDDGRYNSPLHF
TRBD1 many 16 TRBJ2-4 TRBV5-4 TGTGCCAGCAGCCCAACCCCGACAGGGCCAATAAACATTCAGTACTTC CASSPTPTGPINIQYF
NA many 13 TRBJ2-5 TRBV20-1 TGCAGTGCCAGACAAGGGTACCAAGAGACCCAGTACTTC CSARQGYQETQYF
NA many 13 TRBJ2-2 TRBV6-5 TGTGCCAGCAGCTACGATAGTTTCGGGGAGCTGTTTTTT CASSYDSFGELFF
TRBD1 few 15 TRBJ2-1 TRBV7-2 TGTGCCAGCAGCTCTCAGGGGGACGCCTACAATGAGCAGTTCTTC CASSSQGDAYNEQFF
TRBD1 few 16 TRBJ1-6 TRBV12-3/TRBV12-4 TGTGCCAGCAGTTTAGGAGGACAGGGTTCTAATTCACCCCTCCACTTT CASSLGGQGSNSPLHF
TRBD2 many 15 TRBJ2-3 TRBV6-5 TGTGCCAGCAGTTCCTGGAGCGGGGGCGTAGATACGCAGTATTTT CASSSWSGGVDTQYF
NA NA 17 TRBJ2-3 TRBV7-9 TGTGCCTGCAGCTTAGTCCCGTCGACTGGCTACACAGATACGCAGTATTTT CACSLVPSTGYTDTQYF
NA many 12 TRBJ1-1 TRBV7-9 TGTGCCAGCAGCCCGGGACGTCAGGGGGCTTTCTTT CASSPGRQGAFF